The T cell receptor (beta chain) under discussion was sequenced for a study of molecular identifiers for immune sequencing clone quantification. Sorted naive CD8 T cells were those defined as CD8+CD4-CCR7+CD45RA+. Concerning this clonotype itself: Being one base from a much bigger clone, this may be a read error.

Germline V gene sequence: CDR1 MNHEY, CDR2 SVGAGI. This CDR3 contains 13 residues. TCRdb independently ran MiXCR on the PCR reads; one entry per CDR3 protein. The table lists about 330,000 distinct CDR3 sequences, 24% of them singletons. This TCR was recovered from a human donor in good health. Some libraries in this study had Jurkat cell RNA spiked in. The sequenced sample was naive CD8+ T cells from blood, with Jurkat cell RNA spiked in. Subset in this sample: FACS-sorted CD8+CD4-CCR7+CD45RA+ naive T cells. V gene TRBV6-5 combines with J gene TRBJ1-5, with D unresolved. The CDR3, as DNA: TGTGCCAGCAGTTACAGTGTCAATCAGCCCCTGCATTTT. As protein: CASSYSVNQPLHF.